A selection of T cell receptor beta chains follows, all from one sample in a study of tumor-infiltrating lymphocytes in primary liver carcinoma. TCRdb analysed the multiplex PCR reads with MiXCR anew, one entry per CDR3 protein. The data show roughly 20,000 distinct CDR3 sequences, 60% to 80% seen once. The source material was liver tumor tissue from sampling region 1. All receptors come from a woman aged 25 to 39 with primary liver carcinoma and hepatitis B virus infection. The CDR3 runs from the conserved cysteine through the conserved F or W. Each record gives: clone size, V gene, D gene, J gene, CDR3 DNA, CDR3 protein. The D gene is left open where the match is weak. Clone size is given for some rows only: seen once, a few or many times, or a class if the clone is expanded.

>.|TRBV14|TRBD2|TRBJ2-3
TGTGCCAGCAGCCAGGTTCAGCGGGGGGGCCGTGATACGCAGTACTTT
CASSQVQRGGRDTQYF
>.|TRBV11-2|TRBD2|TRBJ2-3
TGTGCCAGCAGCTTAATGCGGGGGGGCACAGATACGCACTATTTT
CASSLMRGGTDTHYF
>.|TRBV5-4|.|TRBJ2-3
TGTGCCAGCAGCTTCGGAGTGGGAGAAGGGATAGCCATAGATACGCAGTATTTT
CASSFGVGEGIAIDTQYF
>.|TRBV11-2|TRBD2|TRBJ2-3
TGTGCCATCAGCCATCGAGGGAGCGGGATCCTCACAGATACGCAGTATTTT
CAISHRGSGILTDTQYF
>.|TRBV6-2/TRBV6-3|.|TRBJ2-1
TGTACCAGCAAGGGCAGGGGCAGTGAGCTGTTCTTC
CTSKGRGSELFF
>once|TRBV7-8|.|TRBJ2-7
TGTACCAGCAGCGCGACGCCAGGGGTCCCCGAGCGGTACTTC
CTSSATPGVPERYF
>.|TRBV11-3|.|TRBJ2-2
TGTGCCAGGAACCATCGGGAGGGGGCCCCTGGGGAGCTGTTTTTT
CARNHREGAPGELFF
>.|TRBV11-1|.|TRBJ2-2
TGTGACAGCAGCTTAGTGTGGGGTACGAACACCGGGGAGCTGTTATTT
CDSSLVWGTNTGELLF
>.|TRBV6-6|.|TRBJ2-3
TGTGCCAGTAGTTCCACCTTAGAACGGGGAGGCCAGATAGGGAAGTATTTT
CASSSTLERGGQIGKYF
>few|TRBV11-2|TRBD1|TRBJ1-1
TGTGCCAGCAGCCTACATCTTACAGGGGTCGACACTGAAGCTTTCTTT
CASSLHLTGVDTEAFF
>many|TRBV5-1|.|TRBJ1-6
TGCGCCAGCAGCTTGACCGAAGCGAATTCACCCCTCCACTTT
CASSLTEANSPLHF
>.|TRBV29-1|.|TRBJ2-1
TGCAGCGCCCTAAGGGGCTACTGTGAGGAGTTCTTC
CSALRGYCEEFF
>.|TRBV5-4|.|TRBJ2-3
TGTTCCAGCAGCGCAGACGGACACCCTCAACCCACAGATACGCAGTATTTT
CSSSADGHPQPTDTQYF
>.|TRBV5-6|.|TRBJ2-7
TGTGCCAGCAGCTTACGGATAGGGTTATCGCATTACTTC
CASSLRIGLSHYF
>few|TRBV11-2|.|TRBJ2-7
TGTGCCAGCAGCTTAGGAGGTACAGCTCTGAGCTCCTACGAGCAGTACTTC
CASSLGGTALSSYEQYF
>.|TRBV4-1|.|TRBJ2-1
TGTACCAGCAGCCAGGACCACTACAATGAGCAGTTCTTC
CTSSQDHYNEQFF
>.|TRBV30|.|TRBJ2-3
TGTGCCTGCAGTGTACATGGTCGGGATACGCAGTATTTC
CACSVHGRDTQYF
>.|TRBV11-1|.|TRBJ2-1
TGTACCAGCAACCGGAGACAGGCTTCCTACAATGAGCAGTTCTTC
CTSNRRQASYNEQFF
>.|TRBV11-1|.|TRBJ2-5
TGTGCCAACAGCTTAGCAGGGCGCGAAGAGACCTTGTACTTC
CANSLAGREETLYF
>.|TRBV29-1|.|TRBJ2-3
TGCAGCGCTCCCGTGGGGGATACGCAGTGTTTT
CSAPVGDTQCF
>.|TRBV7-9|TRBD2|TRBJ2-1
TGTGCCGGCGGCTTAGAACTAGCGGGAGGGATGCAGTTCTTC
CAGGLELAGGMQFF
>.|TRBV6-5|TRBD1|TRBJ2-2
TGTGCCAACAGTCCGCGGACAGGGTCCGCCGGGGAGCTGTTTTTC
CANSPRTGSAGELFF
>.|TRBV28|.|TRBJ2-1
TGTGCCAGCAGTCCATCGGTGCGGACAAGCTCCTACAGTGAGCAGTTCTTC
CASSPSVRTSSYSEQFF
>medium-sized|TRBV5-1|TRBD2|TRBJ2-3
TGCGCCAGCAGCAAAACCTGGCGGGAGTACGATACGCAGTATTTT
CASSKTWREYDTQYF
>.|TRBV6-1|.|TRBJ1-6
TGTGCCAACAGTGCGGGTCGAGGGCCGGGGACCAATTCACCACTCCACTTT
CANSAGRGPGTNSPLHF
>.|TRBV4-2|.|TRBJ2-7
TGTGCCAGCAACCAAGAAAATGTAGCGGCATCCTACGAGCAGTACTTC
CASNQENVAASYEQYF
>.|TRBV12-3/TRBV12-4|.|TRBJ2-7
TGTGCCAGCAGTTTAGGAGGCTCCTACGAGCAGTACTTC
CASSLGGSYEQYF
>.|TRBV6-1|.|TRBJ1-5
TGTGCTAGCAGTCAATCAATGGCGAATAATCAGCCCCAGCATTTT
CASSQSMANNQPQHF
>.|TRBV12-3/TRBV12-4|TRBD1|TRBJ1-2
TGTGCCAGCAGTAGGGGGACAGACTACATCTTC
CASSRGTDYIF
>few|TRBV11-2|TRBD2|TRBJ2-1
TGTGCCAGTAGCCTTACTAGCGGGATGCTCCCAGGCGATGAGCAGTTCTTC
CASSLTSGMLPGDEQFF
>few|TRBV5-4|.|TRBJ2-3
TGTGCCAGTAGCATAGACGGACACCCTCCACCCGCAGATACGCAGTATTTT
CASSIDGHPPPADTQYF
>.|TRBV11-3|.|TRBJ2-3
TGTGCCAGCAGCTTTGGGACGCCGATGGTGCCGCAATATTTC
CASSFGTPMVPQYF
>.|TRBV29-1|TRBD2|TRBJ2-1
TGCAGCGTTGAAGGGTCGCGGAGCGGGAGGGCCATCGATGAGCAGTTCTTC
CSVEGSRSGRAIDEQFF
>once|TRBV6-1|.|TRBJ2-1
TGTGCCAGCAGTGATGTTCAGGGCTACAATGAGCAGTTCTTC
CASSDVQGYNEQFF
>many|TRBV4-1|.|TRBJ2-1
TGCGCCAGCAGCCCACCTCTCGGGCCCTACAATGAGCAGTTCTTC
CASSPPLGPYNEQFF
>.|TRBV11-1|.|TRBJ2-2
TGTGCCAGCAGCTTAGTGGGGCGTACTAACACCAGGGAGCTGTTTTTT
CASSLVGRTNTRELFF
>.|TRBV11-2|.|TRBJ1-2
.
CASNLREANYGCTF
>.|TRBV29-1|TRBD1|TRBJ1-2
TGCAGCGTTACGCCTTGGACAGGGGAAGGCTACACCTTC
CSVTPWTGEGYTF
>.|TRBV11-2|TRBD2|TRBJ2-5
TGTGCCAGCAGCTTAGTCCCGGCTAGCGGGCAAGAGACCCAGTACTTC
CASSLVPASGQETQYF
>.|TRBV24-1|.|TRBJ2-1
TGTGCCACCGGGGACACTTCCTACAAAGAGCAGTTCTTC
CATGDTSYKEQFF
>medium-sized|TRBV28|.|TRBJ2-1
TGTGCCAGCAGTGTTACAGGGAATGAGCAGTTCTTC
CASSVTGNEQFF
>.|TRBV12-3/TRBV12-4|.|TRBJ2-3
TGTGCTAGCAGTTTTCCCCCTCCTAGTACAGATATGCAGTATTTT
CASSFPPPSTDMQYF
>many|TRBV5-1|TRBD1|TRBJ2-7
TGCGCCAGCAGCTTGGAAGGGGGCAACTACGAGCAGTACTTC
CASSLEGGNYEQYF
>.|TRBV3-1|TRBD2|TRBJ2-1
TGTGGCAGCAGCCAAGATCAAGGCAGTCGGGGGGACTTC
CGSSQDQGSRGDF
>.|TRBV4-2|TRBD1|TRBJ2-7
TGTGCCAGCAGCCAGGAACATCTAGGACAGGGGGGACTGCACGAGCAGTACTTC
CASSQEHLGQGGLHEQYF
>.|TRBV5-4|.|TRBJ1-2
TGTGCCAGCAGCCCATTCCACGATTATGGTTACATCTTC
CASSPFHDYGYIF
>.|TRBV7-9|TRBD1|TRBJ2-5
TGTGCTAGCAGCTTTGAGGTAACAGGGGTAGGGAAGGAGACCCAGTACTTC
CASSFEVTGVGKETQYF
>.|TRBV5-4|.|TRBJ2-3
TGTGCCAGCAGTAACCCGGCGGTTGGCGGGAATCGGACAGATACGCAGTATTTT
CASSNPAVGGNRTDTQYF
>.|TRBV11-2|.|TRBJ2-2
TGTTCCAGCAGCTTAAATCAGACTGTAACCGGGGAGCTGTTTTTT
CSSSLNQTVTGELFF
>.|TRBV4-3|TRBD2|TRBJ2-7
TGCGCCAGCAGCCAAGCTGAGACGGGGGGTCACATTACCTACGAGCAGTACTTC
CASSQAETGGHITYEQYF
>many|TRBV2|.|TRBJ2-7
TGTGCCAGCACCTCGGCCCGTAACTACGAGCAGTACTTC
CASTSARNYEQYF
>.|TRBV4-3|TRBD2|TRBJ2-7
TGCGCCAGCAGCCAGGCTGTGACGGGGGGTCACACTAGCTACGATCAGTACTTC
CASSQAVTGGHTSYDQYF
>.|TRBV9|.|TRBJ1-6
TGTGCCAGCAGCGCCAGGTCGTCCATAAATTCACCTCTCCACTTT
CASSARSSINSPLHF
>.|TRBV10-2|.|TRBJ1-1
TGCGTCATCCTCGTCGGGACTGAAGCTTTCTTT
CVILVGTEAFF
>many|TRBV6-6|TRBD2|TRBJ2-7
TGTGCCAGCAGTTATGCACTAGCGGGTGGTGAGCAGTACTTC
CASSYALAGGEQYF
>few|TRBV7-3|.|TRBJ2-1
TGTGCCAGCAGCTTGACTATCGGGACGAACGATGAGCAGTTCTTC
CASSLTIGTNDEQFF
>few|TRBV12-3/TRBV12-4|TRBD2|TRBJ2-7
TGTGCCAGCAGTTTGGGACTAGCGGGAATCAACGAGCAGTACTTC
CASSLGLAGINEQYF